This entry lists 15 T cell receptor beta chains sequenced from one sample in a study of spatial heterogeneity in lung cancer. Time point noted: sample taken at primary tumor resection. Extraction of whole RNA from tumor, nontumor lung or frozen PBMC preceded unsorted sequencing. TCRdb re-called the 5' RACE reads through MiXCR, storing one row per CDR3 protein. Of around 25,000 distinct CDR3 sequences in the sample, over 10% are singletons; the top ten hold around 23%. The sample here was PBMCs, taken at surgery. These receptors all come from a female donor with early-stage non-small cell lung cancer.

There are many counts of this clonotype. The chain uses TRBV6-6 and TRBJ1-1, with D hard to call. V was pared by 8 bases and J by 5 bases, with 15 bases between. Germline lookup yields CDR1 MNHNY and CDR2 SVGAGI (reference sequence). There are 13 residues in the CDR3. CDR3 coding DNA: TGTGCCAGCCAAGACCTCCGAAGTACTGAAGCTTTCTTT. It translates to CASQDLRSTEAFF.

The genes are TRBV9 and TRBJ1-1, with D tentatively TRBD1 (5 bases). There are 16 residues in the CDR3. V lost 4 bases and J 1 base, leaving 17 bases between the germline ends. CDR1 and CDR2 (germline): SGDLS, YYNGEE. The CDR3 loop reads CASSFSDTPGNTEAFF. In DNA, the CDR3 is TGTGCCAGCAGCTTTTCGGACACGCCAGGGAACACTGAAGCTTTCTTT.

This clonotype showed up many times. This sequence joins TRBV28 and TRBJ2-2; 10 bases line up with TRBD1. In germline, CDR1 is MDHEN, CDR2 SYDVKM. CDR3 length: 15 residues. The J segment lost 7 bases and the V segment lost 2 bases, leaving 4 bases of the junction unmatched. This CDR3 reads CASSLDRGRFGELFF. DNA for the CDR3: TGTGCCAGCAGTTTAGACAGGGGGCGCTTCGGGGAGCTGTTTTTT.

At least ten counts were recorded for this clonotype. The chain recombines TRBV7-2 with TRBJ2-2; D unresolved. Germline CDR1 and CDR2: SGHTA and FQGNSA. The CDR3 has 13 residues. The ends were cut back, 1 base at V and 2 bases at J, with 2 bases in the middle. CDR3 DNA: TGTGCCAGCAGCTTAGATAACACCGGGGAGCTGTTTTTT. Its translation: CASSLDNTGELFF.

This clonotype occurred many times. The J gene is TRBJ1-1, the V gene TRBV7-9; 7 bases are a match to TRBD1. Trimming at V came to 5 bases and at J to 1 base, leaving 13 bases not matched to a gene. The CDR3 extends over 17 amino acids. The germline gives CDR1 SEHNR, CDR2 FQNEAQ (reference sequence). The CDR3 protein is CASSPRPGQNSNTEAFF. CDR3 sequence (DNA): TGTGCCAGCAGCCCCAGACCGGGACAGAACTCGAACACTGAAGCTTTCTTT.

This clonotype has at least ten counts. This chain joins TRBV6-2 or TRBV6-3 and TRBJ2-5; D ambiguous. Germline lookup yields CDR1 MNHEY and CDR2 SVGEGT. The CDR3 contains 14 residues. V dropped 3 bases and J dropped 2 bases, with 10 bases sitting between them. The CDR3: CASSYKPGQETQYF. CDR3 nucleotide sequence: TGTGCCAGCAGTTATAAGCCAGGACAAGAGACCCAGTACTTC.

This clonotype is deemed medium-sized (0.01 to 0.1%). V gene TRBV12-3 or TRBV12-4 combines with J gene TRBJ2-3, with TRBD2 matching 10 bases. With V trimmed by 3 bases and J by 3 bases, 6 bases remained unmatched. The CDR3 is 16 residues long. The CDR3, as DNA: TGTGCCAGCAGTTTGTTACTAGCGGGGACGACAGATACGCAGTATTTT. Translation gives CASSLLLAGTTDTQYF.

This clonotype showed up many times. The chain has TRBV25-1 and TRBJ1-6, with a possible D match to TRBD1 (5 bases). V was cut by 2 bases and J by 10 bases, with 12 bases left in between. CDR1 is MGHDK, CDR2 SYGVNS, per germline. This CDR3 contains 14 residues. CDR3 DNA sequence: TGTGCCAGCAGTGAAATAGGGGAATACTCACCCCTCCACTTT. Protein product: CASSEIGEYSPLHF.

V gene TRBV7-9 combines with J gene TRBJ1-5; D is perhaps TRBD1 (6 bases). The CDR3 runs to 23 residues. CDR1 SEHNR and CDR2 FQNEAQ come from the germline V gene (reference sequence). V was trimmed by 3 bases and J by 3 bases, leaving 36 bases between them. This chain's CDR3 is CASSFRSSGHLRDEAKDNQPQHF. In nucleotides, the CDR3 is TGTGCCAGCAGCTTCCGAAGCTCGGGACACCTAAGGGATGAGGCTAAGGACAATCAGCCCCAGCATTTT.

This clonotype was recorded at least ten times. The chain couples TRBV3-1 to TRBJ1-2; D may be TRBD1 (6 bases). Trimming removed 2 bases at V and 8 bases at J, with 12 bases between. The length of the CDR3 is 13 residues. Germline V gives CDR1 LGHDT, CDR2 YNNKEL (reference sequence). The CDR3 nucleotides are TGTGCCAGCAGCCAAATACAGGGAGGCGGCTACACCTTC. Translated: CASSQIQGGGYTF.

The chain recombines TRBV15 with TRBJ2-3; 14 positions match TRBD2. CDR3 length: 15 residues. Looked up from germline, CDR1 is LNHNV and CDR2 is YYDKDF (reference sequence). Trimming at V came to 11 bases and at J to 3 bases, leaving 7 bases not matched to a gene. CDR3: CASKGLAGETDTQYF. CDR3 bases: TGTGCCTCAAAGGGACTAGCGGGAGAGACAGATACGCAGTATTTT.

This clonotype was recorded many times. The rearrangement joins TRBV7-9 to TRBJ1-1, with TRBD1 as a possible D gene (6 bases). The germline V and J ends were trimmed by 1 base and 11 bases, with 11 bases remaining between them. Germline CDR1 is SEHNR and CDR2 is FQNEAQ (reference sequence). CDR3 size: 12 residues. The CDR3 coding sequence is TGTGCCAGCAGCTTAGGTTCAGGGGACGCTTTCTTT. Its translation: CASSLGSGDAFF.

The chain has TRBV28 and TRBJ2-7, with D possibly being TRBD1 or TRBD2 (6 bases each). CDR1 and CDR2 (germline): MDHEN, SYDVKM. The CDR3 contains 15 residues. Deletions cut 11 bases from V and 7 bases from J, with 27 bases between. The CDR3 bases are TGTGCCGTGAATTCGGGGGCCGGGCGTGCGGGTGAGCAGTACGTC. Translating it yields CAVNSGAGRAGEQYV.

There are many counts of this clonotype. The chain has TRBV6-2 or TRBV6-3 and TRBJ2-1; 7 nucleotides agree with TRBD1. V was clipped by 6 bases and J by 3 bases; unmatched bases: 5. This CDR3 comprises 14 residues. Germline-derived CDR1 and CDR2 are MNHEY and SVGEGT. The CDR3 protein is CASRTGMSYNEQFF. The CDR3 DNA follows: TGTGCCAGCAGGACAGGGATGAGCTACAATGAGCAGTTCTTC.

The chain recombines TRBV6-1 with TRBJ1-3; weak D call: TRBD1 (5 bases). Germline-derived CDR1 and CDR2 are MNHNS and SASEGT. V lost 6 bases to trimming and J lost 2 bases, with 14 bases between them. CDR3 length: 15 amino acids. CDR3 sequence (DNA): TGTGCCAGCAGCCCCCTCGACAGTGCTGGAAACACCATATATTTT. Translating gives CASSPLDSAGNTIYF.